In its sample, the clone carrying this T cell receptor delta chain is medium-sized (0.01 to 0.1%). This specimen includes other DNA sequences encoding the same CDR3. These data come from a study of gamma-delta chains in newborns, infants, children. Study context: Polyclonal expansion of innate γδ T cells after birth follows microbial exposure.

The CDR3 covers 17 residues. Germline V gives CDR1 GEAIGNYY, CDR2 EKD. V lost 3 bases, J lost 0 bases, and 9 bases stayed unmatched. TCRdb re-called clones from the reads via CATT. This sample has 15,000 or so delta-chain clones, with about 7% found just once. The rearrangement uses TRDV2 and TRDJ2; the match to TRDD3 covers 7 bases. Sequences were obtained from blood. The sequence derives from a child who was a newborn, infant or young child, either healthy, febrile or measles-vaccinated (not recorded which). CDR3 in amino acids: CACDSWGSSALTAQLFF. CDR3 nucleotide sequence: TGTGCCTGTGACTCCTGGGGGTCTTCAGCTTTGACAGCACAACTCTTCTTT.